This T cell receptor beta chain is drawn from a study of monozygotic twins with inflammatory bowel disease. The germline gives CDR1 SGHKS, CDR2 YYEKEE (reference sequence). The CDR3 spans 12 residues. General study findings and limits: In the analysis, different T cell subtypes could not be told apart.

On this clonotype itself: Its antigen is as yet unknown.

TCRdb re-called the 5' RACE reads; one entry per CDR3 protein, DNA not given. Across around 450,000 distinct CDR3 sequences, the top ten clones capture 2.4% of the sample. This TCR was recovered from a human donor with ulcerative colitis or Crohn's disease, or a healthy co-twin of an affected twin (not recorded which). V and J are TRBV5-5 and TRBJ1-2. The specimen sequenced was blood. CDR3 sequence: CASIRRGDGYTF.